The 23 T cell receptor beta chains reported below all come from one sample, sequenced in a study of T-cell reconstitution after alpha-beta-depleted transplantation in children. Preparation of the TCRbeta library involved a method that used unique molecular identifiers. TCRdb reprocessed the PCR reads with MiXCR, giving one entry per CDR3 protein. This sample has around 270,000 distinct CDR3 sequences, with almost 8% found just once. These receptors' antigens are unknown. Findings of the study overall: Among T cells one year after transplant, newly produced cells accounted for most counts and diversity.

The starting material was peripheral blood, obtained 360 days after TCRalphabeta/CD19-depleted stem cell transplant. Source of these receptors: a female patient aged 2-15 years who had a stem cell transplant for Fanconi anemia, so the T cells may come from the graft donor.

This chain connects TRBV3-1 to TRBJ2-1; either TRBD1 or TRBD2 may supply D (5 bases each). The CDR3 runs to 15 residues. Germline assignment: CDR1 LGHDT and CDR2 YNNKEL (reference sequence). V was trimmed by 1 base and J by 5 bases, leaving 12 bases between them. CDR3 bases: TGTGCCAGCAGCCAAGCGTTGTCGGGACACAATGAGCAGTTCTTC. Translation gives CASSQALSGHNEQFF.

With regard to this clonotype: One base away lies a much larger clone, so this may be a sequencing read error. This is likely a read error, given that the CDR3 carries no conserved phenylalanine or tryptophan at its end. The rearrangement joins TRBV5-1 to TRBJ2-2; possible D gene TRBD2, 6 bases. CDR1 SGHRS and CDR2 YFSETQ come from the germline V gene. The CDR3 contains 16 residues. V shed 4 bases and J shed 10 bases, with 23 bases lying between them. The CDR3 reads CASSGTPGLEKEELFC. DNA for the CDR3: TGCGCCAGCAGCGGCACGCCGGGACTGGAAAAGGAGGAGCTGTTTTGT.

This clonotype was detected ten times or more. The chain links TRBV12-3 or TRBV12-4 to TRBJ1-2, with unresolved D. The CDR3 is made up of 12 amino acids. Trimming stripped 2 bases from V and 7 bases from J, with 8 bases between. CDR3 residues: CASSLPLFGYTF. CDR3 nucleotide sequence: TGTGCCAGCAGTTTACCCCTCTTTGGCTACACCTTC.

This clonotype has a count of ten or more. J is TRBJ2-1 and V is TRBV12-3 or TRBV12-4; D gene uncertain. The CDR3 is 18 residues long. With 6 bases removed from V and 1 base from J, the gap between germline ends came to 22 bases. The CDR3: CASRLQRTSLNSYNEQFF. CDR3 DNA: TGTGCCAGCAGACTACAGCGAACCTCACTAAATTCCTACAATGAGCAGTTCTTC.

This clonotype was seen repeatedly, ten times or more. DNA for the CDR3: TGCGCCAGCAGCTTGGGCTATAAAAGTAGCACAGATACGCAGTATTTT. This sequence encodes CASSLGYKSSTDTQYF. The genes are TRBV5-1 and TRBJ2-3, with unresolved D. Trimming removed 0 bases from V and 0 bases from J, with 11 bases in between. The V gene's germline CDR1 is SGHRS and CDR2 YFSETQ. CDR3 length equals 16 residues.

This clonotype was recorded many times. The V gene is TRBV6-5, the J gene TRBJ2-2; perhaps D is TRBD1 or TRBD2 (5 bases each). The CDR3 extends over 19 amino acids. The germline V gene encodes CDR1 MNHEY and CDR2 SVGAGI. V was cut by 1 base and J by 0 bases, with 18 bases left in between. The CDR3 protein is CASSYYSGPDPTNTGELFF. The CDR3 bases are TGTGCCAGCAGTTACTATTCGGGACCCGACCCTACGAACACCGGGGAGCTGTTTTTT.

This clonotype has ten or more counts. The rearrangement links TRBV6-5 to TRBJ1-1, with TRBD1 matching over 8 bases. After removal of 2 bases from V and 1 base from J, the junction contained 0 bases not matched to a gene. The CDR3 has 14 amino acids. CDR1 is MNHEY, CDR2 SVGAGI, per germline. CDR3 in DNA: TGTGCCAGCAGTTACGGACAGGGGAACACTGAAGCTTTCTTT. This codes for CASSYGQGNTEAFF.

The chain links TRBV7-9 to TRBJ2-2, with D unclear. V was cut by 1 base and J by 4 bases, with 16 bases left in between. CDR3 length: 17 amino acids. Germline CDR1 reads SEHNR; CDR2 reads FQNEAQ (reference sequence). CDR3 region: CASSLVRMADGTGELFF. In DNA, the CDR3 is TGTGCCAGCAGCTTAGTGAGGATGGCAGATGGCACCGGGGAGCTGTTTTTT.

This clonotype was found many times. The V and J genes are TRBV6-5 and TRBJ2-7; TRBD1 might be the D (6 bases). The V gene lost 4 bases and the J gene lost 0 bases, with 13 bases spanning the gap. CDR3 length: 15 amino acids. The germline gives CDR1 MNHEY, CDR2 SVGAGI. The CDR3 region is CASSSRDTLSYEQYF. CDR3 nucleotide sequence: TGTGCCAGCAGTTCCAGGGACACCCTCTCCTACGAGCAGTACTTC.

This clonotype was seen many times. The V and J genes are TRBV6-4 and TRBJ2-2; D uncertain. The CDR3 covers 14 residues. Germline CDR1 reads MRHNA; CDR2 reads SNTAGT. The germline V and J ends were trimmed by 0 bases and 6 bases, with 8 bases remaining between them. DNA of the CDR3: TGTGCCAGCAGTGACTCGATTAGCCCCGGGGAGCTGTTTTTT. It yields the protein CASSDSISPGELFF.

In this sample, this clonotype turned up a few times. In DNA, the CDR3 is TGTGCCAGCAGCTTAATTCACAGCACCTCAGGAGCGGGAGAGAGCTACAATGAGCAGTTCTTC. It encodes CASSLIHSTSGAGESYNEQFF. The chain combines TRBV7-3 with TRBJ2-1; TRBD2 agrees at 8 bases. CDR3 size: 21 residues. The V gene's germline CDR1 is SGHTA and CDR2 FQGTGA. Unmatched junction bases numbered 20, after V lost 1 base and J lost 3 bases.

Of note for this clonotype: This may arise from a read error, as a much more abundant clone is one base away. V is TRBV5-6 and J is TRBJ2-1; possible D gene TRBD2, 7 bases. The germline CDR1 and CDR2 sequences are SGHDT and YYEEEE. The CDR3 is made up of 15 amino acids. V shed 3 bases and J shed 6 bases, with 16 bases lying between them. CDR3: CASSSFNRGGNEQFF. The CDR3 coding sequence is TGTGCCAGCAGCTCTTTTAATAGGGGGGGCAATGAGCAGTTCTTC.

This clonotype was counted ten times or more. The rearrangement joins TRBV12-3 or TRBV12-4 to TRBJ1-4; tentative D call: TRBD1 (5 bases). Trimming left V 4 bases short and J 6 bases short, with 27 bases between. The CDR3 totals 19 residues. CDR3 in DNA: TGTGCCAGCAGTTGGTCCATGGGCCAGGGTGCTCTTGGTGATGAAAAACTGTTTTTT. This codes for CASSWSMGQGALGDEKLFF.

The chain uses TRBV9 and TRBJ2-2; possibly TRBD1 or TRBD2 for D (5 bases each). The V gene lost 3 bases and the J gene lost 7 bases, with 13 bases spanning the gap. The CDR3 is made up of 14 amino acids. Germline CDR1 is SGDLS and CDR2 is YYNGEE. DNA of the CDR3: TGTGCCAGCAGCGCCAGGGTTGAGGGCGGGGAGCTGTTTTTT. This codes for CASSARVEGGELFF.

V gene TRBV12-3 or TRBV12-4 combines with J gene TRBJ1-5; D ambiguous. There are 15 residues in the CDR3. Trimming took 1 base from V and 2 from J, leaving 9 bases between them. The chain's CDR3 is CASSLGTVGNQPQHF. The CDR3 DNA reads as TGTGCCAGCAGTTTAGGAACAGTAGGCAATCAGCCCCAGCATTTT.

This clonotype came up many times. V and J are TRBV7-2 and TRBJ2-7; tentatively, D is TRBD1 (5 bases). This CDR3 contains 15 residues. CDR1 and CDR2 (germline): SGHTA, FQGNSA. Trimming pared 3 bases from V and 3 bases from J, leaving 15 bases between. CDR3 coding DNA: TGTGCCAGCAGCTTTGTCGGATCAACAGGCTACGAGCAGTACTTC. This sequence encodes CASSFVGSTGYEQYF.

Many counts were recorded for this clonotype. The chain employs TRBV7-9 and TRBJ2-3; TRBD2 aligns across 12 bases. The CDR3 spans 15 residues. The V segment lost 6 bases and the J segment 5 bases; nucleotides outside the gene matches: 6. Germline values: CDR1 SEHNR, CDR2 FQNEAQ (reference sequence). CDR3 nucleotides: TGTGCCAGCAGTAAACCGGGACTAGCGGGAGATACGCAGTATTTT. This translates into CASSKPGLAGDTQYF.

This clonotype was recorded many times. The chain employs TRBV4-3 and TRBJ2-3, with TRBD1 matching over 10 bases. From germline, CDR1 is LGHNA and CDR2 YSLEER. Trimming removed 0 bases from V and 5 bases from J; junction bases left unmatched: 5. The CDR3 sequence is 16 residues long. The CDR3 DNA is TGCGCCAGCAGCCAAGAGACAGGGGGCTTTGGAGATACGCAGTATTTT. The encoded protein is CASSQETGGFGDTQYF.

This clonotype turned up a few times. The rearrangement links TRBV2 to TRBJ2-7; D not resolved. CDR3 length: 13 amino acids. V lost 8 bases and J lost 0, with 11 bases in between. The germline CDR1 and CDR2 sequences are SNHLY and FYNNEI. The CDR3 sequence is CASRGRASYEQYF. The CDR3 DNA reads as TGTGCCAGCCGAGGCAGAGCCTCCTACGAGCAGTACTTC.

This clonotype showed up many times. This sequence joins TRBV20-1 and TRBJ2-3; D call uncertain. Germline values: CDR1 DFQATT, CDR2 SNEGSKA (reference sequence). CDR3 length equals 15 residues. Trimming left V 4 bases short and J 2 bases short, with 16 bases between. The CDR3 here is CSATGPPVFTDTQYF. In DNA form, the CDR3 reads TGCAGTGCTACCGGACCCCCCGTTTTCACAGATACGCAGTATTTT.

The sample holds many counts of this clonotype. This chain uses TRBV5-6 with TRBJ2-1; D possibly corresponds to TRBD1 (5 bases). V was cut by 7 bases and J by 8 bases, with 10 bases left in between. This CDR3 comprises 11 residues. Germline V CDR1 and CDR2: SGHDT, YYEEEE. CDR3 region: CASSQGHEQFF. In DNA form, the CDR3 reads TGTGCCAGCTCTCAGGGCCATGAGCAGTTCTTC.

The V and J genes are TRBV7-8 and TRBJ2-7; 11 positions match TRBD1. The CDR3 covers 14 residues. V lost 6 bases and J lost 7; bases outside the gene matches: 8. CDR1 and CDR2 (germline): SGHVS, FQNEAQ. The CDR3 region is CASSHGQGADEQYV. The CDR3 region has the DNA TGTGCCAGCAGTCACGGACAGGGGGCCGATGAGCAGTACGTC.

This clonotype was recorded at least ten times. This chain joins TRBV5-1 and TRBJ2-1, with 8 bases aligning to TRBD2. The CDR3 loop spans 17 amino acids. Germline V gives CDR1 SGHRS, CDR2 YFSETQ. The trim removed 2 bases at V and 4 bases at J, leaving 11 bases unmatched. CDR3 DNA: TGCGCCAGCAGCTTCCTTCCGAGCGGGGGTGAATACAATGAGCAGTTCTTC. It yields the protein CASSFLPSGGEYNEQFF.